The entry below gives a single T cell receptor beta chain sequence along with its context. Its target is not known. The data are from a study of cytomegalovirus exposure and HLA in healthy donors. Study-level results: In a later analysis, V- and J-gene trimming of beta chains associated with a DCLRE1C missense variant, replicated independently.

PCR used 60 Vbeta primers and 13 Jbeta primers. Sequencing used immunoSEQ multiplex PCR; TCRdb keeps in-frame clones, though not all of them. This repertoire comprises approximately 150,000 clones; its ten largest clones make up around 2.2%. This CDR3 spans 12 amino acids. CDR1 is SGHTA, CDR2 FQGNSA, per germline. This clonotype was sampled from a woman between 18 and 29 years old in good health and CMV-seronegative. This sequence joins TRBV7-2 and TRBJ2-5; D unclear. The J call may be in error: the DNA end matches TRBJ2-7 better. Sequenced sample: PBMCs. CDR3 bases: TGTGCCAGCAGCTTAGTGATCTACGAGCAGTACTTC. Protein sequence: CASSLVIYEQYF.